A selection of T cell receptor beta chains follows, all from one sample in a study of blood T cell repertoires in COVID-19. Data came from immunoSEQ multiplex PCR; TCRdb stores just in-frame clones and leaves some out. Among a few hundred thousand clones listed, less than 90% were seen once. The source material was PBMCs or T cells enriched from blood (not recorded which). Receptors were obtained from a woman aged 50 to 60 who had recovered from COVID-19. Each CDR3 is given with its conserved first and last residue. D genes are given only for firm matches. Clone size appears in some rows only: once, few, many, or a class for an expanded clone.

d_call	v_call	cdr3_length	j_call	clone_size	cdr3_aa	cdr3_nt
-	TRBV6-5	11	TRBJ2-5	-	CASRPGETQYF	TGTGCCAGCAGGCCCGGGGAGACCCAGTACTTC
TRBD1	TRBV10-3	15	TRBJ1-5	-	CAIREGQASNQPQHF	TGTGCCATCAGGGAAGGACAGGCTAGCAATCAGCCCCAGCATTTT
-	TRBV18	17	TRBJ1-3	-	CASSPPSGQISGNTIYF	TGTGCCAGCTCACCCCCGTCTGGGCAGATCTCTGGAAACACCATATATTTT
-	TRBV6-2/TRBV6-3	13	TRBJ1-5	-	CASSKDSFEPQHF	TGTGCCAGCAGTAAAGATAGTTTTGAGCCCCAGCATTTT
TRBD1	TRBV9	15	TRBJ2-7	-	CASSPTGRQVYEQYF	TGTGCCAGCAGCCCGACAGGGCGGCAAGTCTACGAGCAGTACTTC
-	TRBV9	15	TRBJ2-2	-	CASSVGQANTGELFF	TGTGCCAGCAGCGTAGGACAGGCTAACACCGGGGAGCTGTTTTTT
TRBD2	TRBV3-1/TRBV3-2	17	TRBJ2-1	-	CASSLGLAPSYRDEQFF	TGTGCCAGCAGCCTGGGACTAGCGCCTTCTTACCGCGATGAGCAGTTCTTC
TRBD2	TRBV19	16	TRBJ2-1	few	CASSLGLAGYWNEQFF	TGTGCCAGTAGTCTTGGACTAGCGGGATACTGGAATGAGCAGTTCTTC
-	TRBV11-2	16	TRBJ1-6	once	CASSSFITSGNSPLHF	TGTGCCAGCAGCTCCTTTATAACTTCGGGTAATTCACCCCTCCACTTT
TRBD2	TRBV3-1/TRBV3-2	18	TRBJ2-1	-	CASSQRRGASGAAGEQFF	TGTGCCAGCAGCCAGAGGAGGGGTGCGAGCGGGGCAGCCGGGGAGCAGTTCTTC
-	TRBV14	18	TRBJ1-3	-	CASSQDRWPQISGNTIYF	TGTGCCAGCAGCCAAGATCGATGGCCCCAAATTTCTGGAAACACCATATATTTT
-	TRBV23-1	18	TRBJ1-4	few	CASSQSSGRVDLQEKLFF	TGCGCCAGCAGTCAATCTTCGGGCAGGGTGGATCTTCAGGAAAAACTGTTTTTT
-	TRBV4-2	14	TRBJ1-2	-	CASGDWSGSYGYTF	TGTGCCAGCGGGGACTGGTCTGGGAGCTATGGCTACACCTTC
TRBD1	TRBV19	13	TRBJ1-1	-	CASLGQPNTEAFF	TGTGCCAGCCTGGGACAGCCGAACACTGAAGCTTTCTTT
-	TRBV18	14	TRBJ1-1	once	CASSQQTMAYEAFF	TGTGCCAGCTCACAGCAAACTATGGCATATGAAGCTTTCTTT
-	TRBV5-1	13	TRBJ1-1	-	CASSLDPGPVAFF	TGCGCCAGCAGCTTGGACCCTGGGCCCGTGGCTTTCTTT
-	TRBV6-2/TRBV6-3	13	TRBJ1-2	once	CASSSTRVGGYTF	TGTGCCAGCAGTTCGACTCGGGTAGGAGGCTACACCTTC
TRBD1	TRBV3-1/TRBV3-2	16	TRBJ1-1	-	CASSRVGSTGGTEAFF	TGTGCCAGCAGCCGTGTGGGGAGCACAGGGGGGACTGAAGCTTTCTTT
TRBD1	TRBV5-1	16	TRBJ2-2	-	CASSPPGQENTGELFF	TGCGCCAGCAGCCCGCCGGGACAGGAGAACACCGGGGAGCTGTTTTTT
-	TRBV7-9	17	TRBJ2-3	-	CASSARLELGSGDTQYF	TGTGCCAGCAGCGCTCGGCTAGAGCTAGGATCGGGAGATACGCAGTATTTT
-	TRBV11-2	11	TRBJ2-2	-	CASSLTGELFF	TGTGCCAGCAGCCTGACCGGGGAGCTGTTTTTT
-	TRBV27	14	TRBJ1-6	-	CASSLQGSNSPLHF	TGTGCCAGCAGTTTACAGGGCAGCAATTCACCCCTCCACTTT
TRBD2	TRBV14	16	TRBJ2-7	once	CASSQDGLAGTYEQYF	TGTGCCAGCAGCCAAGATGGTCTAGCGGGAACCTACGAGCAGTACTTC
-	TRBV7-9	15	TRBJ1-1	few	CASSLQRGPGGEAFF	TGTGCCAGCAGCTTACAAAGGGGCCCGGGGGGTGAAGCTTTCTTT
-	TRBV4-2	16	TRBJ1-5	-	CASSQDSSGSNQPQHF	TGTGCCAGCAGCCAAGATTCGAGCGGGAGCAATCAGCCCCAGCATTTT